One sample yielded the 2 T cell receptor beta chains listed below, sequenced in a study of shared clonotypes between healthy human individuals. Generated by immunoSEQ multiplex PCR, the TCRdb table keeps only in-frame clones and is missing some. The data hold more than 2,000,000 clones, with roughly 93% observed a single time. Sequenced material: naive CD4+ T cells from PBMCs. Regarding subset: CD45RA+ positively selected. Receptors originate from a man aged 18 to 35 in good health. Some clones in this sample may be carry-over from other donors' samples.

This clone was observed a single time. This specimen includes other DNA sequences encoding the same CDR3. This chain uses TRBV30 with TRBJ1-1; D may be TRBD1 (5 bases). Trimming removed 5 bases from V and 1 base from J, with 11 bases in between. The length of the CDR3 is 13 residues. Looked up from germline, CDR1 is GTSNPN and CDR2 is SVGIG (reference sequence). This chain's CDR3 is CAWGDRPNTEAFF. The CDR3 nucleotides read TGTGCCTGGGGAGACAGACCGAACACTGAAGCTTTCTTT.

This clone appeared a single time. The rearrangement links TRBV10-3 to TRBJ1-2; no reliable D call. V was pared by 5 bases and J by 5 bases, with 12 bases between. Germline V gene data show CDR1 as ENHRY and CDR2 as SYGVKD. The CDR3 runs 13 residues. The CDR3 is CAISQLNGYGYTF. The CDR3 bases are TGTGCCATCAGTCAGCTCAATGGATATGGCTACACCTTC.